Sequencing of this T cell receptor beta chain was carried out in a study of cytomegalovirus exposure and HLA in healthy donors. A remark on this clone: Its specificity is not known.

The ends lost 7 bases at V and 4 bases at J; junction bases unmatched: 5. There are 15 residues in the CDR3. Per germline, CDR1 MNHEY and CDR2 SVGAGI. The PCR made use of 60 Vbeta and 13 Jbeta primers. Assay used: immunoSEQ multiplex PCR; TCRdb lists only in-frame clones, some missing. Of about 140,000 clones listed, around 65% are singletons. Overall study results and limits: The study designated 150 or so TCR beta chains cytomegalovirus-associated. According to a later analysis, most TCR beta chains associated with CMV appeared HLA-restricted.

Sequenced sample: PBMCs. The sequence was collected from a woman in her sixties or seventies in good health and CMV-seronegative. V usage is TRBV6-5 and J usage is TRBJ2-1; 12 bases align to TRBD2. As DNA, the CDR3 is TGTGCCAGCATACTAGCGGGGGGATTTTACAATGAGCAGTTCTTC. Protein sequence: CASILAGGFYNEQFF.